The present T cell receptor beta chain was sequenced within a study of OX40 agonist ivuxolimab in advanced cancers. Whole-study findings and limits: In the expanded peripheral T cells, antigen specificity was never determined. Clonal expansion by week 6 occurred in CD4+ and CD8+ blood T cells (at 0.1 to 3.0 mg/kg). Expanded clones were, on average, more numerous in CD8+ T cells than in CD4+.

Germline trimming cut 7 bases from V and 0 bases from J; bases unmatched to any gene: 5. Germline CDR1 LNHDA, CDR2 SQIVND (reference sequence). The CDR3 length is 15 residues. Patients were ineligible given autoimmune disease history or systemic immunosuppression. The data were produced by immunoSEQ multiplex PCR, yet TCRdb's version contains in-frame clones alone and is incomplete. This table holds 55,000 to 65,000 clones, about 88% found once. Notes on this clone: The antigen is not known.

The V and J genes are TRBV19 and TRBJ1-4; TRBD1 matches at 7 bases. The sequenced sample was CD4+ or CD8+ T cells sorted from blood, obtained in a trial of the OX40 agonist ivuxolimab. This sequence was found in an adult with an advanced solid tumor such as melanoma, head and neck, liver or kidney cancer. CDR3 loop: CASTNRGATNEKLFF. As DNA, the CDR3 is TGTGCCAGTACAAACAGGGGTGCAACTAATGAAAAACTGTTTTTT.